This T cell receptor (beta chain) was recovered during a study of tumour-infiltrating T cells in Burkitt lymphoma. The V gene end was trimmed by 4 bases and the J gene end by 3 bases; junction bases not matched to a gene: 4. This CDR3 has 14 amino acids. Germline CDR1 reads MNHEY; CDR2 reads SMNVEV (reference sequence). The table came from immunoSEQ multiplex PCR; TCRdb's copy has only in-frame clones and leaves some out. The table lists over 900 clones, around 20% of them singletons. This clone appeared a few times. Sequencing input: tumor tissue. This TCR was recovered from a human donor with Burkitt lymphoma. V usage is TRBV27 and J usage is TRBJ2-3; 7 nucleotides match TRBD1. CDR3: CASSSTGTTDTQYF. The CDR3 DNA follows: TGTGCCAGCAGTTCGACAGGGACGACAGATACGCAGTATTTT.